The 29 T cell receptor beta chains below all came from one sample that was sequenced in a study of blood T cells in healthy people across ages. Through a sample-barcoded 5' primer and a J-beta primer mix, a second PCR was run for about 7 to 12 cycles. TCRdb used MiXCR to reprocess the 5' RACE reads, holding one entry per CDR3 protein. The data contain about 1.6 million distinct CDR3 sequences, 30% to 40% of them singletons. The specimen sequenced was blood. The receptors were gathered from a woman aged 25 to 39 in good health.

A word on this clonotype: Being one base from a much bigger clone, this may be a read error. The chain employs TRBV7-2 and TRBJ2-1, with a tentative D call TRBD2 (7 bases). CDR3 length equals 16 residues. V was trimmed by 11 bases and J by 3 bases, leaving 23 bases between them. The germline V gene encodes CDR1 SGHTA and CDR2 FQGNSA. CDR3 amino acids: CAGRLGGALHYNEQFF. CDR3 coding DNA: TGTGCCGGCCGCTTGGGGGGGGCTCTACACTACAATGAGCAGTTCTTC.

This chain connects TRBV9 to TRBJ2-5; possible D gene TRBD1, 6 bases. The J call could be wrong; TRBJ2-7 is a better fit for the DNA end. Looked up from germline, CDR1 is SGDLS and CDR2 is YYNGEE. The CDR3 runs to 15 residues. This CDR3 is CASSVGVKQGSEQYF. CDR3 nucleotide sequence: TGTGCCAGCAGCGTAGGGGTAAAACAGGGAAGCGAGCAGTACTTC.

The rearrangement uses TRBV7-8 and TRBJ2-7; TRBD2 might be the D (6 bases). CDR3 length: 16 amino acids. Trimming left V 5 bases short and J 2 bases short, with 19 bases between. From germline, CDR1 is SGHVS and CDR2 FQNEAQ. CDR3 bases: TGTGCCAGCAGCCCGTACGAGGAGGGCCGCCCCTACGAGCAGTACTTC. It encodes CASSPYEEGRPYEQYF.

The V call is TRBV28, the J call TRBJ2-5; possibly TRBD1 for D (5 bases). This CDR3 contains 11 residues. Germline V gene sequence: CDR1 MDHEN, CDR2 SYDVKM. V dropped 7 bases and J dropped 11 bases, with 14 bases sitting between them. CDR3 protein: CASNQGLGQYF. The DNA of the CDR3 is TGTGCCAGCAACCAGGGTTTAGGTCAGTACTTC. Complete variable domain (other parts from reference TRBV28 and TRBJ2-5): DVKVTQSSRYLVKRTGEKVFLECVQDMDHENMFWYRQDPGLGLRLIYFSYDVKMKEKGDIPEGYSVSREKKERFSLILESASTNQTSMYLCASNQGLGQYFGPGTRLLVL.

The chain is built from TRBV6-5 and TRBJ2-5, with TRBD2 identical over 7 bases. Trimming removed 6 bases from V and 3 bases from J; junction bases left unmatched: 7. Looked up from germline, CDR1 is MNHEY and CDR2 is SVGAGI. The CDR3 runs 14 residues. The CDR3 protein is CASSSGLPEETQYF. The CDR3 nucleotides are TGTGCCAGCAGCTCGGGACTACCTGAAGAGACCCAGTACTTC.

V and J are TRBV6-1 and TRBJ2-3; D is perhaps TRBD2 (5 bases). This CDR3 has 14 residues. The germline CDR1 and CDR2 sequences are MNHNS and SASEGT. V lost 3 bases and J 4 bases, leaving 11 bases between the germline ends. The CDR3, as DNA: TGTGCCAGCAGTGATGGCGGAGCGGCAGATACGCAGTATTTT. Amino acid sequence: CASSDGGAADTQYF.

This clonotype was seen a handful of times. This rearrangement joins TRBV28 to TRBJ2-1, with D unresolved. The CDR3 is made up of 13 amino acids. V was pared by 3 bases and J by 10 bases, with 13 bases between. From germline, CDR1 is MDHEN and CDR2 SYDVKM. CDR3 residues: CASSFPPSLEQFF. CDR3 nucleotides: TGTGCCAGCAGTTTCCCCCCAAGTTTAGAGCAGTTCTTC.

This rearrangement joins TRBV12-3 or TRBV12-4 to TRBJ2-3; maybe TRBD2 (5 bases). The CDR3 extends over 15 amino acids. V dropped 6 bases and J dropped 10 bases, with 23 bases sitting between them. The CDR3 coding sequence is TGTGCCAGCAGAAACGGAGGCCCAGGATTGTTAGCGCAGTATTTT. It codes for CASRNGGPGLLAQYF.

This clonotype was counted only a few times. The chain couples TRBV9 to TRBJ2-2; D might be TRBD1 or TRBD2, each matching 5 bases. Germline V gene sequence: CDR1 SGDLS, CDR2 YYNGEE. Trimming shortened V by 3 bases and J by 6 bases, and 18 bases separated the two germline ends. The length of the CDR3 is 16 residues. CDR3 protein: CASSETTGQRSGELFF. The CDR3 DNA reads TGTGCCAGCAGCGAGACCACGGGGCAGAGGTCCGGGGAGCTGTTTTTT.

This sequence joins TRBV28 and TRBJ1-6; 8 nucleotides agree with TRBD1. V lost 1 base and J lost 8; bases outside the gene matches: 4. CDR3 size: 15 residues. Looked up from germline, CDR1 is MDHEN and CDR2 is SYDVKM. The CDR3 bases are TGTGCCAGCAGTTTATCCGGACAGGGAGATTCACCCCTCCACTTT. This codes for CASSLSGQGDSPLHF.

CDR3 sequence: CASMAGSHEQYF. For the CDR3, the DNA is TGCGCCAGCATGGCGGGGAGTCACGAGCAGTACTTC. V is TRBV10-2 and J is TRBJ2-5, with a possible D match to TRBD2 (6 bases). The J call may be wrong; the DNA end is better matched by TRBJ2-7. The CDR3 loop spans 12 amino acids. Germline assignment: CDR1 WSHSY and CDR2 SAAADI.

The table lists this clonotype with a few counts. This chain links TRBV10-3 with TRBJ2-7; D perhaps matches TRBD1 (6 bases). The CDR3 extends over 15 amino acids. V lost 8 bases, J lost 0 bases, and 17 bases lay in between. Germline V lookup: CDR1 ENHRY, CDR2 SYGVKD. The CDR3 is CAISLGAALSYEQYF. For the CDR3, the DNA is TGTGCCATCTCCCTGGGGGCAGCTCTCTCCTACGAGCAGTACTTC.

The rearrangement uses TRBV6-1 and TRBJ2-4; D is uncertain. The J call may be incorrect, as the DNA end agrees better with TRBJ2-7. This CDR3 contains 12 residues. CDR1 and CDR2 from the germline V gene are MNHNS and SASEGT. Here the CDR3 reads CASSGFGYEQYF. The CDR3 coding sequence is TGTGCCAGCAGTGGGTTTGGCTACGAGCAGTACTTC.

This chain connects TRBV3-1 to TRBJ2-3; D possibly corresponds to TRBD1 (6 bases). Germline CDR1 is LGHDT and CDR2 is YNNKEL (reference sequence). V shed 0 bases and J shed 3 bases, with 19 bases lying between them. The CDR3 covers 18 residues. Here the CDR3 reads CASSQEYNGQMSTDTQYF. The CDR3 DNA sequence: TGTGCCAGCAGCCAAGAGTATAATGGACAGATGAGTACAGATACGCAGTATTTT.

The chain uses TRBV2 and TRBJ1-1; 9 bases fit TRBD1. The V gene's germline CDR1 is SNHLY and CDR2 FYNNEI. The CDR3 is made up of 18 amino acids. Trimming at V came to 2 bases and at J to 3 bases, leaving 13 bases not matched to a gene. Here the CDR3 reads CASSESQGAPLRDTEAFF. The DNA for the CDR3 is TGTGCCAGCAGTGAATCACAGGGGGCTCCCCTCAGGGACACTGAAGCTTTCTTT.

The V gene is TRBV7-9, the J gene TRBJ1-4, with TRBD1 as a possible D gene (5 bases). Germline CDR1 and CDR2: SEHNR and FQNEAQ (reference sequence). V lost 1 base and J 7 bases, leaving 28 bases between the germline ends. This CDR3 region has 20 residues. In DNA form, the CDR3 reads TGTGCCAGCAGCTTAGGGTTTTTACGGCAGGGTGGTCCGACGTTTGAAAAACTGTTTTTT. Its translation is CASSLGFLRQGGPTFEKLFF.

CDR3 sequence: CASSRDRVGGTQYF. CDR3 DNA sequence: TGTGCCAGCAGCCGGGACCGCGTCGGGGGGACCCAGTACTTC. The gene calls are TRBV2 and TRBJ2-5, with D possibly being TRBD2 (6 bases). The CDR3 has 14 residues. Germline V gene sequence: CDR1 SNHLY, CDR2 FYNNEI. The V gene lost 6 bases and the J gene lost 7 bases, with 18 bases spanning the gap.

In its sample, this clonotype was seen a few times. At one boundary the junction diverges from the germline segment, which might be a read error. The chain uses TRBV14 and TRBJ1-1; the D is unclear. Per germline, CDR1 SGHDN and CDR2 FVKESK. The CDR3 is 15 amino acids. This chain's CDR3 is CASSQGPRVVTEAFF. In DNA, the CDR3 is TGTGCCAGCAGTCAAGGGCCCCGGGTGGTGACTGAAGCTTTCTTT.

The CDR3 sequence: CASSQAIRGGPSTGELFF. The CDR3 DNA reads TGTGCCAGCAGCCAAGCGATTCGGGGGGGCCCGTCCACCGGGGAGCTGTTTTTT. The rearrangement joins TRBV3-1 to TRBJ2-2; 8 nucleotides match TRBD2. The CDR3 sequence is 18 residues long. With 1 base clipped from V and 4 bases from J, the junction kept 11 bases outside the gene matches. CDR1 and CDR2 (germline): LGHDT, YNNKEL (reference sequence).

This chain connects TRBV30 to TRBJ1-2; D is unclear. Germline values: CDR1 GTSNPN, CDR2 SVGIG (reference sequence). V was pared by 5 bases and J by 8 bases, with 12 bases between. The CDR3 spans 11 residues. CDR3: CAWEGLGGYTF. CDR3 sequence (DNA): TGTGCCTGGGAGGGTTTGGGGGGCTACACCTTC.

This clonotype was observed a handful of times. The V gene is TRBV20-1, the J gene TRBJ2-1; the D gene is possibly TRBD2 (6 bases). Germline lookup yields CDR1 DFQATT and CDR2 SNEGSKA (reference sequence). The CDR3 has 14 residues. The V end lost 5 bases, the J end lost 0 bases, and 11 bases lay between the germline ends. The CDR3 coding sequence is TGCAGTGCTCTGGGGGACTCCTCCTACAATGAGCAGTTCTTC. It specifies CSALGDSSYNEQFF.

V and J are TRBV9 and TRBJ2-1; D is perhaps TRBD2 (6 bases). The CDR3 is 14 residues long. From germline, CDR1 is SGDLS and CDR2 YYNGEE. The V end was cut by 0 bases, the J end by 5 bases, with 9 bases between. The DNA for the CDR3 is TGTGCCAGCAGCGTAGCAGGACTAAACAATGAGCAGTTCTTC. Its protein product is CASSVAGLNNEQFF.

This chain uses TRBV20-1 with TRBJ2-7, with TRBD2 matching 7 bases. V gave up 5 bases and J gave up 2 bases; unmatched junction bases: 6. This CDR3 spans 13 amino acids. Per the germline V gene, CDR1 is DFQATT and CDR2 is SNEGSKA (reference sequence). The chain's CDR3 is CSAGDYRPYEQYF. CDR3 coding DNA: TGCAGTGCTGGGGACTACAGACCCTACGAGCAGTACTTC.

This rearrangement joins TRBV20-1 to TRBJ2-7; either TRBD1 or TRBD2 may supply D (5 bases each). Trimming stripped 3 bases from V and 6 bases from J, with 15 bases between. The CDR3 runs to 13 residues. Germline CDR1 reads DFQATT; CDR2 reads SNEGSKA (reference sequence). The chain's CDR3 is CSASWDGVSEQYF. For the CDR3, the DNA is TGCAGTGCTAGCTGGGACGGGGTGAGCGAGCAGTACTTC.

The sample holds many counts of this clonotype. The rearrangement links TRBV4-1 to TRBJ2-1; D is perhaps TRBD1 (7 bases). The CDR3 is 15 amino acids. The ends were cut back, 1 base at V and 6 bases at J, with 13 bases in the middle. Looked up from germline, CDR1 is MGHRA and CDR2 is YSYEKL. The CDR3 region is CASSQGAGGGNEQFF. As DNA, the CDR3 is TGCGCCAGCAGCCAAGGGGCAGGGGGAGGCAATGAGCAGTTCTTC.

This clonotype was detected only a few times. CDR3 residues: CATSRDDWESNQPQHF. The CDR3 DNA reads as TGTGCCACCAGCAGAGATGACTGGGAGAGCAATCAGCCCCAGCATTTT. The chain has TRBV15 and TRBJ1-5, with D hard to call. Germline V gives CDR1 LNHNV, CDR2 YYDKDF (reference sequence). The V and J ends lost 0 bases and 1 base respectively, with 10 bases between them. This CDR3 is 16 amino acids long.

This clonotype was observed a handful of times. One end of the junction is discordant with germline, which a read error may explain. CDR3 residues: CAGSQGIGGTQYF. In DNA, the CDR3 is TGTGCCGGCAGCCAAGGGATTGGAGGGACCCAGTACTTC. V usage is TRBV3-1 and J usage is TRBJ2-5, with D perhaps TRBD2 (5 bases). CDR3 length: 13 amino acids. Per germline, CDR1 LGHDT and CDR2 YNNKEL (reference sequence).

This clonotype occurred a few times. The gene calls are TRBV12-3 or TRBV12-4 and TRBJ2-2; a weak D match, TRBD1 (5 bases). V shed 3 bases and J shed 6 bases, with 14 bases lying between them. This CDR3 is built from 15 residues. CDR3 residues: CASSFGAIDAGELFF. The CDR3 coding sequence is TGTGCCAGCAGTTTTGGGGCAATAGACGCCGGGGAGCTGTTTTTT.

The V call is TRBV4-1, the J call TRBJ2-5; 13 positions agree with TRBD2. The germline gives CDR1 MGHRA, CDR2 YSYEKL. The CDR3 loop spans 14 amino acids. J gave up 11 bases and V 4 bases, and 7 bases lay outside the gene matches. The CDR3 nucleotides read TGCGCCAGCAGCCCAGGACTAGCGGGGGCATGGCAGTACTTC. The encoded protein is CASSPGLAGAWQYF.